This T cell receptor (beta chain) emerged from a study of blood T cell repertoires in COVID-19. As for the study in general: Sources were T cells, B-cell-depleted T cells, or PBMCs; the material itself was cDNA or gDNA.

Germline V gene sequence: CDR1 SGDLS, CDR2 YYNGEE. The CDR3 is 16 residues long. After removal of 3 bases from V and 5 bases from J, the junction contained 8 bases not matched to a gene. Per the study methods: How many nucleated cells were present was estimated from reference gene primer amplification. Data came from immunoSEQ multiplex PCR; TCRdb stores just in-frame clones and leaves some out. V and J calls and clone size are as listed in that table; D and trimming were resolved from the DNA. The table includes roughly 60,000 clones, 84% detected once. This clonotype was obtained from a man in his 60s with COVID-19, enrolled during active disease. The sequenced sample was peripheral blood. This chain connects TRBV9 to TRBJ1-6; 7 nucleotides agree with TRBD1. The CDR3 DNA follows: TGTGCCAGCAGCGCACAGACAGGGACGAATAATTCACCCCTCCACTTT. Translated: CASSAQTGTNNSPLHF.